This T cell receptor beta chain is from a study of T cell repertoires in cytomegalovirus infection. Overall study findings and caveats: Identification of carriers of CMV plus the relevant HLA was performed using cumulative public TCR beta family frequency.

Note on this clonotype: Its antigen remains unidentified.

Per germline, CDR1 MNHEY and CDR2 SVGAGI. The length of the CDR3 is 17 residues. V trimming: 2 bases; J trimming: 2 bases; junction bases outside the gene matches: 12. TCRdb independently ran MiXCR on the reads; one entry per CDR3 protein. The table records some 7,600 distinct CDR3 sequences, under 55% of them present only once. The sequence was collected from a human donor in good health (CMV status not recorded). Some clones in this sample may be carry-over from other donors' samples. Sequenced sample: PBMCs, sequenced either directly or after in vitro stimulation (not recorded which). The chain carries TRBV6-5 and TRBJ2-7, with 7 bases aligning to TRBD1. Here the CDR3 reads CASSYRRDSKIPYEQYF. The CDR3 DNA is TGTGCCAGCAGTTACCGTCGGGACAGCAAAATCCCCTACGAGCAGTACTTC.